Given below is one TCR beta chain in context. Its antigen is not identified. Genomic DNA of each subset was evenly split across several immunoSEQ plates. TCRdb's copy holds only in-frame clones and misses some; the assay was immunoSEQ multiplex PCR. The repertoire has approximately 510,000 clones, around 74% of them found once; the top ten carry about an eighth. This entry comes from a study of shared clonotypes between healthy human individuals. Study-wide results and limits: Collection of samples was limited to blood; tissue repertoires likely differ.

V gave up 5 bases and J gave up 5 bases; unmatched junction bases: 4. CDR3 length equals 16 residues. Germline V gene lookup returns CDR1 MDHEN and CDR2 SYDVKM. The source of this sequence is a woman in her thirties or forties in good health. Some clones in this sample may be carry-over from other donors' samples. The sample consisted of PBMCs. The J gene is TRBJ2-3, the V gene TRBV28, with 16 bases aligning to TRBD2. The CDR3 protein is CASSGTSGRAGDTQYF. CDR3 in DNA: TGTGCCAGCAGTGGGACTAGCGGGAGGGCCGGAGATACGCAGTATTTT.